These 3 T cell receptor beta chains were all obtained from the same sample, sequenced in a study of blood T cell repertoires in COVID-19 (dated by TCRdb to 2018 to 2020). Library method: the immunoSEQ multiplex PCR assay. TCRdb limited this immuneACCESS table to in-frame rearrangements with V and J called. A share of clones is missing; checked studies link under half to unresolved V genes, and the rest is unexplained. The sample has some 180,000 clones on record, over 80% of them singletons. The top ten clones comprise about 7% of the sample. Source material: peripheral blood. Receptors were obtained from a woman in her forties with COVID-19, enrolled during active disease.

The chain has TRBV5-3 and TRBJ2-1, with TRBD2 matching 7 bases. TRBV5-3 is annotated as an ORF whose role is uncertain. V trimming: 5 bases; J trimming: 4 bases; junction bases outside the gene matches: 9. This CDR3 contains 15 residues. The CDR3 spells CARSLLAEPYNEQFF. In nucleotides, the CDR3 is TGTGCCAGAAGTTTGCTAGCGGAACCTTACAATGAGCAGTTCTTC.

V usage is TRBV27 and J usage is TRBJ2-7, with 7 bases that match TRBD1. This CDR3 spans 16 amino acids. With 5 bases clipped from V and 2 bases from J, the junction kept 12 bases outside the gene matches. Germline CDR1 reads MNHEY; CDR2 reads SMNVEV (reference sequence). This chain's CDR3 is CASSPPDRVKPYEQYF. The CDR3 region has the DNA TGTGCCAGCAGTCCCCCAGACAGGGTAAAACCCTACGAGCAGTACTTC.

As DNA, the CDR3 is TGTGCCAGCAGCTTACACCGGACTAGCGGGAGTCACGAGCAGTACTTC. It yields the protein CASSLHRTSGSHEQYF. The chain joins TRBV7-6 to TRBJ2-7, with TRBD2 matching over 13 bases. The germline V gene has CDR1 SGHVS and CDR2 FNYEAQ. The ends lost 2 bases at V and 5 bases at J; junction bases unmatched: 6. This CDR3 is built from 16 residues.